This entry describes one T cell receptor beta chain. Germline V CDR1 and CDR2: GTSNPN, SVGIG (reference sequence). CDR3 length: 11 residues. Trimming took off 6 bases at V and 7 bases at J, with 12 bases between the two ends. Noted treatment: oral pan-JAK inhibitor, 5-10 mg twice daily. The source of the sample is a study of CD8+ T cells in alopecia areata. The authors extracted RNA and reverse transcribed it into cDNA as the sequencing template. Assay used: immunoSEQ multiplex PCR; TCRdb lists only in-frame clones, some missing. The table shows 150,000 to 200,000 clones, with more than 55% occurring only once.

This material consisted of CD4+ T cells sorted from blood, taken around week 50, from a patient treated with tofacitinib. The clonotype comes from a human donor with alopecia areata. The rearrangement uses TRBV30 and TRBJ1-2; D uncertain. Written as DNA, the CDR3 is TGTGCCTGTCCACAGCTTTCTGGCTACACCTTC. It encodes CACPQLSGYTF.